This record covers a single T cell receptor beta chain. Its cognate antigen is unknown. The data originate from a study of a mutant IDH1 vaccine in newly diagnosed glioma. Across the whole study: Patients' prior therapy spanned radiotherapy, temozolomide, or both; most underwent both.

Unmatched junction bases numbered 7, after V lost 1 base and J lost 0 bases. Germline V gene sequence: CDR1 SNHLY, CDR2 FYNNEI. This CDR3 has 18 residues. The protocol was immunoSEQ multiplex PCR, while the TCRdb copy is restricted to in-frame clones and leaves out a portion. The sample carries approximately 30,000 clones, about 93% recorded once. Regarding the study as a whole: Vaccine-induced immune responses were detected in roughly 93% of patients.

Noted time point: week 47, end of study. Vaccine doses each comprised 300 ug of mutant IDH1 20-mer peptide, with topical imiquimod. V is TRBV2 and J is TRBJ2-1; the match to TRBD1 covers 9 bases. The TCR originated in a woman in her forties with glioma. The sequenced sample was PBMCs, obtained from a glioma patient whose treatment included an IDH1 peptide vaccine. CDR3 DNA: TGTGCCAGCAGTGAAGGCGTCATGGGACAGGGCTCCTACAATGAGCAGTTCTTC. Protein product: CASSEGVMGQGSYNEQFF.